A selection of T cell receptor beta chains follows, all from one sample in a study of blood T cell repertoires in COVID-19. Profiled with immunoSEQ multiplex PCR; TCRdb holds only in-frame clones, not every one. Of more than 300,000 clones in the sample, 80% to 90% were seen once. Sequenced: PBMCs or T cells enriched from blood (not recorded which). The source of these receptors is a man between 40 and 49 years old in a cohort exposed to, infected with or recovered from COVID-19 (not recorded which). CDR3s include the opening cysteine and the closing phenylalanine or tryptophan. The D gene is left open where the match is weak.

cdr3_length j_call v_call d_call cdr3_aa
12 TRBJ2-7 TRBV7-7 TRBD1 CASSTGTGEQYF
14 TRBJ2-7 TRBV5-6 NA CASSLGSGPYEQYF
13 TRBJ2-5 TRBV28 TRBD2 CASSSTSRETQYF
15 TRBJ2-3 TRBV15 TRBD2 CATSRDPGLADTQYF
14 TRBJ2-7 TRBV2 TRBD1 CASSGTGANYEQYF
13 TRBJ1-5 TRBV5-6 NA CASSSGVYQPQHF
15 TRBJ1-1 TRBV6-5 NA CASSISAGVGTEAFF
17 TRBJ2-3 TRBV4-2 TRBD1 CASSQTSTGRSTDTQYF
17 TRBJ2-1 TRBV24-1 TRBD2 CATSGFVAGAGYNEQFF
14 TRBJ1-5 TRBV4-2 TRBD1 CASSHGTENQPQHF
13 TRBJ1-4 TRBV3-1/TRBV3-2 NA CASSSRRVEKLFF
15 TRBJ2-3 TRBV7-9 TRBD2 CASSLGGLVGDTQYF
12 TRBJ1-1 TRBV9 NA CASSRVNTEAFF
14 TRBJ1-2 TRBV19 NA CASSPPAGNYGYTF
17 TRBJ1-2 TRBV7-8 NA CASTHQFGLPLNYGYTF
15 TRBJ2-3 TRBV10-1 NA CASGSAGLSTDTQYF
15 TRBJ1-2 TRBV5-1 NA CASSLGGTINYGYTF
14 TRBJ2-1 TRBV7-9 NA CASSLTQGDNEQFF
15 TRBJ2-7 TRBV6-1 NA CASSERSGSSYEQYF
15 TRBJ2-6 TRBV15 NA CATSRDMDWANVLTF
15 TRBJ2-2 TRBV5-1 TRBD1 CASSLGDRSAGELFF
15 TRBJ1-5 TRBV5-1 NA CASSLGGEGNQPQHF
15 TRBJ2-7 TRBV6-2/TRBV6-3 NA CASSYGGKSSYEQYF
14 TRBJ2-5 TRBV27 TRBD2 CASSLWEGQGTQYF
15 TRBJ2-2 TRBV28 TRBD2 CASSPRLAGTGELFF
14 TRBJ1-1 TRBV5-1 TRBD1 CASSTGQGGTEAFF
13 TRBJ2-7 TRBV5-8 NA CASKTRSPTKQYF
13 TRBJ2-7 TRBV6-5 NA CASRRHGTYEQYF
13 TRBJ2-1 TRBV11-3 TRBD2 CASEAGGSNEQFF
14 TRBJ2-1 TRBV2 TRBD2 CATRISGSRGEQFF
14 TRBJ1-5 TRBV30 NA CAWTLKGLNQPQHF
15 TRBJ1-2 TRBV28 TRBD1 CASRIGTGVYYGYTF
15 TRBJ1-2 TRBV2 TRBD1 CASRGGQGIDYGYTF
13 TRBJ1-5 TRBV19 NA CASREVGNQPQHF
9 TRBJ2-3 TRBV20-1 TRBD1 CSAIGSGGF
14 TRBJ1-6 TRBV2 TRBD1 CASSRDRKNSPLHF
11 TRBJ2-1 TRBV20-1 NA CSASTVNEQFF
13 TRBJ2-3 TRBV2 NA CASSDRYPDTQYF
15 TRBJ1-5 TRBV6-6 NA CASSYSRVGNQPQHF
13 TRBJ2-5 TRBV20-1 TRBD1 CSASLDRTETQYF
16 TRBJ1-2 TRBV11-2 TRBD1 CASSPVDRGANYGYTF
17 TRBJ1-6 TRBV14 NA CASSQEELGEIGPPLHF
16 TRBJ2-3 TRBV7-9 TRBD1 CASSLRGTGGRDTQYF
14 TRBJ1-2 TRBV28 TRBD1 CASSLPGQGYGYTF
14 TRBJ2-7 TRBV4-2 NA CASSRTGSSYEQYF
15 TRBJ2-1 TRBV2 NA CASSQGEPPFNEQFF
12 TRBJ1-1 TRBV5-1 NA CASSLQNTEAFF
18 TRBJ1-3 TRBV2 NA CASSEAERAAFSGNTIYF
12 TRBJ1-1 TRBV7-6 NA CASRNRNTEAFF
12 TRBJ2-1 TRBV28 NA CASISTVNEQFF
16 TRBJ1-3 TRBV9 NA CASSPPREGSGNTIYF
14 TRBJ1-6 TRBV15 NA CATSRRESRSPLHF
14 TRBJ1-1 TRBV30 TRBD1 CAWSRSGGNTEAFF
15 TRBJ1-5 TRBV10-3 NA CAIRETDNSNQPQHF
21 TRBJ2-7 TRBV4-1 TRBD1 CASSQLFPGQGSMGSSYEQYF
16 TRBJ1-5 TRBV4-1 NA CASSQAGGGDNQPQHF
15 TRBJ2-3 TRBV5-4 TRBD2 CASSRLAGEGDTQYF
13 TRBJ1-5 TRBV7-9 NA CASSQIQGQPQHF